The rows below give T cell receptor beta chains drawn from one sample of a study of cytomegalovirus exposure and HLA in healthy donors. Only in-frame clones appear in the TCRdb table, and some are missing; sequencing was by immunoSEQ multiplex PCR. Here the sample table reports 150,000 to 200,000 clones. Sequencing was carried out using PBMCs. The receptors here all came from a woman aged 55-69 years in good health and CMV-seronegative. The CDR3 runs from the conserved cysteine through the conserved F or W. The D gene is left open where the match is weak.

V,D,J,CDR3,DNA
TRBV5-1,TRBD2,TRBJ2-3,CASSRLAGGNTDTQYF,TGCGCCAGCAGCAGACTAGCGGGGGGGAACACAGATACGCAGTATTTT
TRBV4-2,TRBD2,TRBJ2-4,CASSPGGTTNIQYF,TGTGCCAGCAGCCCGGGGGGGACGACAAACATTCAGTACTTC
TRBV7-2,.,TRBJ2-7,CASSSQDHSYEQYF,TGTGCCAGCAGCTCCCAGGATCACTCCTACGAGCAGTACTTC
TRBV4-1,TRBD1,TRBJ2-5,CASSQVRGLETQYF,TGCGCCAGCAGCCAAGTGAGGGGGCTGGAGACCCAGTACTTC
TRBV6-5,TRBD1,TRBJ1-1,CASSYNRDRATEAFF,TGTGCCAGCAGTTACAACCGGGACAGGGCCACTGAAGCTTTCTTT
TRBV6-5,TRBD1,TRBJ2-1,CASRPPTGGYNEQFF,TGTGCCAGCAGACCCCCGACAGGGGGCTACAATGAGCAGTTCTTC
TRBV5-6,.,TRBJ1-2,CASSLPTGLGTF,TGTGCCAGCAGCTTGCCTACAGGGTTAGGCACCTTC
TRBV7-6,.,TRBJ2-5,CASSLAAGTTTQETQYF,TGTGCCAGCAGCTTAGCGGCGGGGACGACGACACAAGAGACCCAGTACTTC
TRBV7-2,.,TRBJ2-7,CASSSRGIYEQYF,TGTGCCAGCAGCTCCCGGGGTATTTACGAGCAGTACTTC
TRBV6-5,.,TRBJ1-2,CASSYSRRVYTF,TGTGCCAGCAGTTACTCCCGGAGAGTCTACACCTTC
TRBV5-4,.,TRBJ1-4,CASSLESSAGNEKLFF,TGTGCCAGCAGCTTGGAAAGTAGTGCGGGGAACGAAAAACTGTTTTTT
TRBV7-2,.,TRBJ1-1,CASSSDIGAFF,TGTGCCAGCAGCTCGGACATCGGAGCTTTCTTT
TRBV10-3,.,TRBJ2-7,CAISEVFNSGEQYF,TGTGCCATCAGTGAGGTCTTCAATAGCGGCGAGCAGTACTTC
TRBV15,TRBD2,TRBJ2-2,CATSRDGMGGAGELFF,TGTGCCACCAGCAGAGATGGCATGGGGGGGGCCGGGGAGCTGTTTTTT
TRBV29-1,TRBD1,TRBJ2-5,CSVDNPQGADETQYF,TGCAGCGTTGATAACCCCCAGGGGGCTGATGAGACCCAGTACTTC
TRBV5-1,.,TRBJ2-2,CASSLGLLNTGELFF,TGCGCCAGCAGCTTGGGGCTGTTGAACACCGGGGAGCTGTTTTTT
TRBV29-1,.,TRBJ1-4,CSVGAQINEKLFF,TGCAGCGTTGGAGCACAGATTAATGAAAAACTGTTTTTT
TRBV5-4,.,TRBJ2-3,CASRPRSLNGGDTQYF,TGTGCCAGCAGGCCCCGGTCCCTCAACGGTGGAGATACGCAGTATTTT
TRBV29-1,TRBD1,TRBJ2-5,CSADRGRETQYF,TGCAGCGCGGACAGGGGTCGGGAGACCCAGTACTTC
TRBV5-4,.,TRBJ1-2,CASSVQGNYGYTF,TGTGCCAGCAGCGTACAGGGTAACTATGGCTACACCTTC